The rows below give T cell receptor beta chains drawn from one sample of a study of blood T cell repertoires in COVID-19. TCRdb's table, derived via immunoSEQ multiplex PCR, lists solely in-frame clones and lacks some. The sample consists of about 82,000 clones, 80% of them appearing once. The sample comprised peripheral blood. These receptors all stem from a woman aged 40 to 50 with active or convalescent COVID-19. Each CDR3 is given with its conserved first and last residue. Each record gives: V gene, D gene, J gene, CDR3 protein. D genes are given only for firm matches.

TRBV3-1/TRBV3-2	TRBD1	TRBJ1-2	CASSQTGGNYGYTF
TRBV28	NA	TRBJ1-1	CASSGGAGFNEAFF
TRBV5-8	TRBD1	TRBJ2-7	CASSLDGTVTYEQYF
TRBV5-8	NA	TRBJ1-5	CASSFSFGSNQPQHF
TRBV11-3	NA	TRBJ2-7	CASSLVFYEQYF
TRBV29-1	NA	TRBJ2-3	CSVVLLTDTQYF
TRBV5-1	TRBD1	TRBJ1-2	CASSLMQGEDGYTF
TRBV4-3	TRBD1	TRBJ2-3	CASSQGSHGRGRTDTQYF
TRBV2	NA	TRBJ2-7	CASSELDTPNYEQYF
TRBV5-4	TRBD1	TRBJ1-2	CASSFGKTGIEGYTF
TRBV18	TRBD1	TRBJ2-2	CASSRLDRGRGTGELFF
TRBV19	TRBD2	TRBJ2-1	CASSVLAGGGNEQFF
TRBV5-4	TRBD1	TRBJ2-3	CASSLEGARADTQYF
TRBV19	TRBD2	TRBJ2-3	CASSTGGTSGTQYF
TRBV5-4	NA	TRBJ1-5	CASSLLVAPGDNQPQHF
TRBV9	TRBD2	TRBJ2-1	CASSAWGLASFNEQFF
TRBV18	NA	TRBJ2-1	CASSPLLYSSSYNEQFF
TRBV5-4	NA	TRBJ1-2	CASSSDSYGYTF
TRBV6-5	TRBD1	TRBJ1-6	CASSIGQANNSPLHF
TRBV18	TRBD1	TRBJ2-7	CASSLDRAHEQYF
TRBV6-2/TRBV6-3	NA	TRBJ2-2	CASSALQTGELFF
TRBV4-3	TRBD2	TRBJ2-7	CASSQEQGGLAGGPVYEQYF
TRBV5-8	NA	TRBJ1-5	CASSLEVGGWQPQHF
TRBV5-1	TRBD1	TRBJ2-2	CATGTANTGELFF
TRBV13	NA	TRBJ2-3	CASRIGVRSTDTQYF
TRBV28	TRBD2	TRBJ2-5	CASSLTGTSGAGETQYF
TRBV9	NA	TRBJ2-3	CASSVGTSTDTQYF
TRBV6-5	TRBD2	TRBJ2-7	CASSYSRGGSEQYF
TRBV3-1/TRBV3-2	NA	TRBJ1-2	CASSNNRRDYGYTF
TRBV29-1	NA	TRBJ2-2	CSAVLGATNTGELFF
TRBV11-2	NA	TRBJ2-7	CASSLVVGDYEQYF
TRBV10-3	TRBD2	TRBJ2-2	CAISESGGGDTGELFF
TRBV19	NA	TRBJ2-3	CASSNHGGSTDTQYF
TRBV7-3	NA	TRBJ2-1	CASSLDRNEQFF
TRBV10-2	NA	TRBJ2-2	CASSGSGTNTGELFF
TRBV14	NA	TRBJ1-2	CASSRAGANYGYTF
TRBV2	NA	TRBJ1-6	CASTHGPRGGDNSPLHF
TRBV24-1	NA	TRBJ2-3	CATSDFSITQYF
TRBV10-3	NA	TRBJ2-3	CAISPSGAVGDTQYF
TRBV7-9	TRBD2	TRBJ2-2	CASSLGARGGRNTGELFF
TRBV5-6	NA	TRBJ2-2	CASSLLIPAVTGELFF
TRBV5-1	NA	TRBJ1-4	CASSLGGSRNEKLFF
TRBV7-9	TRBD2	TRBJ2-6	CASRPSGTSSGANVLTF